The following is a T cell receptor (beta chain) sequence with its context. Its antigen is currently not known. Qualities for individual bases were not recorded, and no much larger clone is one base off. The library came from the immunoSEQ multiplex PCR assay. A mixture of 60 forward primers for TCR Vbeta segments and 13 reverse primers for TCR Jbeta segments was used in the multiplex PCR. Amplification of the CDR3 region of rearranged TCR beta genes was performed with a multiplex PCR assay on genomic DNA. On the Illumina HiSeq System, the amplified TCR beta libraries were sequenced as 87-base-pair reads. The paper's data handling went like this. In a later analysis, 70 million to 95 million unique TCR beta chains were counted across the approximately 620 repertoires, and roughly 9.9 million of these chains were shared by at least two donors. A nearest-neighbor algorithm error-corrected the raw reads and collapsed the reads into unique sequences, merging closely related sequences to remove PCR and sequencing errors. To assign V, D and J gene segments, CDR3 sequences were aligned to IMGT reference sequences. Each retained sequence needed at least a six-nucleotide match to both a V gene segment and a J gene segment. A rearrangement was called productive if the CDR3 had no stop codons and remained in frame with V and J, and every other rearrangement was called non-productive. Following IMGT convention, CDR3 was defined as the stretch from the second conserved V-encoded cysteine to the conserved J-encoded phenylalanine. In an earlier analysis of 587 of the donors, sequences lacking an unambiguous match to a single V gene segment were excluded. An earlier analysis of around 600 of the donors classified V segments as functional when productive rearrangements were above 56.7% and as segregating when the standard deviation between donors was above 5%. To diagnose cytomegalovirus status from the catalog of TCR beta chain sequences, a statistical classification framework was built. A later analysis assigned V and J genes by comparing TCR nucleotide sequences with IMGT/GENE-DB human TR gene sequences. Using the TCRdist pipeline, a later analysis assigned CDR3 sequences along with most-parsimonious VDJ recombination scenarios. In a later analysis, every TCR beta chain was defined by the combination of its CDR3 amino acid sequence and its V-gene family, and reads without a unique V-gene family were dropped. A later analysis removed 550 to 700 highly shared, low-generation-probability nucleotide sequences to deal with suspected cross-contamination and a sequencing artifact. A later analysis calculated a clonal expansion index for each public chain from normalized within-repertoire ranks of inferred template counts. Generation probabilities in a later analysis came from a VDJ recombination model fitted to out-of-frame rearrangements, and those results were checked against IGoR. In a later analysis, TCR-TCR, TCR-HLA and TCR-CMV co-occurrence was scored with hypergeometric tests, and a repertoire-size bias correction was applied to TCR pairs. False discovery rates were estimated in a later analysis by permuting HLA or CMV assignments 20 times. A later analysis grouped co-occurring TCRs with DBSCAN, adding TCRdist sequence similarity when clustering within HLA-allele-positive subsets. Repertoires with fewer than 30,000 or more than 120,000 public chains, plus five repertoires with anomalous nucleotide sharing, were excluded from co-occurrence clustering. Entries here come from immuneACCESS through TCRdb and include only in-frame sequences with V and J called. Some clones fail to appear in such tables; in the studies checked, an unresolved V gene covers under half of the shortfall, and the cause of the remainder is unknown. V, J and clone size are taken as reported in that table, and D and trimming were inferred from the DNA itself. For this sample the table gives around 67,000 clones, of which 55% to 70% were detected only once. The ten largest clones take up 3% to 3.5% of the sample.

The germline V gene sets CDR1 to SGHTA and CDR2 to FQGNSA. For this chain, trimming is 5 bases at the V end and 9 bases at the J end, and the number of junction bases without a gene match is 9. The CDR3 sequence holds 13 residues, the cysteine and phenylalanine included. The read is trimmed to its CDR3 DNA, 39 bases read in frame from base 1. The sample is drawn from a study of cytomegalovirus exposure and HLA in healthy donors (dated by TCRdb to 2016 to 2017). For the study in its entirety: According to an earlier analysis of a few hundred of the donors, 200 million or so T cells yielded 100 million or so unique TCR beta sequences and around 300 Gb of sequence data. A later genetic analysis used genome-wide SNP genotypes for 398 of the 666 donors, treating that subset as a discovery cohort. To study patterns of TCR occurrence, a later analysis re-analyzed previously published TCR beta repertoires from 666 donors and added high-resolution HLA genotyping. High-throughput TCR immunosequencing, statistical association of individual TCRs with disease status, and machine learning were combined to predict cytomegalovirus infection status. The later analysis used no new phenotypic data to find candidate immune exposures, relying instead on TCR beta sequences and their occurrence across donors. The study aimed to test whether cataloging public T cell receptors could reveal signatures of past pathogen exposure. In an earlier analysis of 587 of the donors, high-throughput TCR beta sequencing was used to judge whether each TCR beta V gene segment behaved as functional or pseudogenic. Typing coverage varied by locus: roughly 620-640 donors for A, B, C, DRB1 and DQB1; approximately 560 for DQA1; over 600 for DPA1; approximately 450 for DPB1. Class I and class II HLA loci were covered by the typing at four-digit resolution. About five DR-DQ haplotypes were treated as single units for association and clustering because of strong linkage in the cohort. The T cell repertoires of 666 subjects were profiled by immunosequencing and related to cytomegalovirus serostatus. Around 300 gigabases of sequencing data and around 87 million unique TCR sequences were included in an early release covering over 600 HLA-typed donors. Among 350 to 400 genotyped donors of the cohort, an average of about 240,000 unique TCR beta nucleotide sequences were sequenced per donor, around 20% of them non-productive. Along with the approximately 600-subject first cohort, a separate validation cohort of over a hundred different subjects was used. Every discovery cohort repertoire had been produced on one sequencing platform. Alongside the repertoire data, information on donor age, sex, ethnicity and CMV serostatus was compiled. Of the roughly 390 genotyped donors, 81% were placed in the genetic ancestry cluster associated with self-reported Caucasian donors. Findings and caveats that apply to the study as a whole: A later analysis found that HLA-associated TCR beta chains were more clonally expanded and had lower generation probabilities than equally common non-associated chains. A further reported finding was that TCR beta sequences accurately predicted the HLA-A and HLA-B alleles for most subjects in the first cohort. A later genetic analysis reported fewer N-insertions in productive TCRs among donors in an Asian-associated ancestry cluster than the approximately 700-donor mean. Immune exposure information for the cohort was limited to CMV serostatus. The 87-base-pair reads could not distinguish some IMGT-functional V segments, including TRBV6-2 and TRBV6-3, so those segments were excluded. An earlier analysis of roughly 570 of the donors showed that most TCR beta V segments appeared in productive rearrangements either about 87% or about 30% of the time, which broadly matched IMGT annotations. In a later analysis, the rate of TCR association differed among HLA loci, with DRB1 alleles having the most associated TCRs and HLA-C alleles having the fewest. Only TCR beta chains were sequenced in this cohort, and the absence of alpha or paired-chain data limited detectable features. Specific HLA alleles were associated with 16,951 TCR beta sequences at a false discovery rate of 0.05 in a later analysis. When HLA alleles, especially DR and DQ, strongly co-occurred, TCR associations were difficult to assign to individual alleles. The study gave a list of under 200 TCR beta chains associated with cytomegalovirus. HLA typing was unavailable for some donors at each locus, so association tests used only the typed subset. Correlated functional status among segregating V segments might be attributable to linkage disequilibrium, but an unknown experimental factor could not be ruled out. The presence/absence analyses assumed that sequencing depth was roughly uniform across donors, and that assumption may not be true. A group of highly shared sequence variants was considered likely to be a technical artifact of the sequencing pipeline. Because counts were too low, roughly 17 rarely observed V segments, including chromosome 9 orphons, were left out of the earlier analysis of several hundred of the donors. Most TCR sequences were observed very rarely across donors, whereas some public TCRs were present in many individuals. In a later analysis, several top co-occurrence clusters were reported to appear linked to parvovirus B19, influenza, CMV and Epstein-Barr virus. In a later analysis, most CMV-associated TCR beta chains were found to appear HLA-restricted, with HLA associations seemingly driven largely by CMV exposure. The authors suggested that the approach could potentially be generalized to other disease states and immunological phenotypes. A few of the identified cytomegalovirus-associated TCR beta chains were confirmed in vitro to be specific for cytomegalovirus antigens. In both the original and validation cohorts, the classifier was reported to diagnose cytomegalovirus status with high specificity and sensitivity. A later genetic analysis associated a missense DCLRE1C variant with V-gene and J-gene trimming of TCR beta chains, and an independent cohort replicated the association.

In total, fewer than 750 healthy bone marrow donors made up the cohort. At the time of sampling, all cohort members were nominally healthy, though unrecorded immune exposures were likely present. The donor was CMV seronegative and belonged to the group of around 400 seronegative cohort members. A peripheral blood sample was collected from each donor, and TCR beta sequencing was performed on peripheral blood mononuclear cells. Genomic DNA was extracted from the blood cell samples with the Qiagen DNeasy Blood Extraction Kit. The receptor was derived from a woman between 50 and 59 years old in good health and CMV-seronegative. Sequenced: PBMCs. Recombination linked TRBV7-2 to TRBJ2-5, and TRBD1 aligns with 7 junction nucleotides. The CDR3 is CASSHRQGTAQYF. The DNA is TGTGCCAGCAGCCATAGACAGGGCACGGCCCAGTACTTC.